The 21 T cell receptor beta chains in this list originate from one sample, sequenced in a study of beta chain features in type 1 diabetes. All of the isolated RNA was reverse transcribed, so expressed TCRB transcripts were sequenced. The table came from immunoSEQ multiplex PCR; TCRdb's copy has only in-frame clones and leaves some out. This sample has 150,000 to 180,000 clones, with around 10% found just once. Material: central memory CD4+ T cells from blood. These receptor sequences come from a man between 18 and 29 years old in good health.

This clone was counted a few times. The gene calls are TRBV4-2 and TRBJ2-3; D not certain. V lost 4 bases to trimming and J lost 3 bases, with 8 bases between them. CDR1 and CDR2 from the germline V gene are LGHNA and YNFKEQ. This CDR3 contains 13 residues. The CDR3 sequence is CASSPPGTDTQYF. The CDR3 nucleotides are TGTGCCAGCAGCCCCCCTGGGACAGATACGCAGTATTTT.

This clone has a handful of counts. The genes are TRBV29-1 and TRBJ2-1; D perhaps matches TRBD2 (6 bases). From germline, CDR1 is SQVTM and CDR2 ANQGSEA. Trimming removed 3 bases from V and 12 bases from J, with 9 bases in between. CDR3 length: 10 amino acids. The CDR3 spells CSVDSGGQFF. CDR3 sequence (DNA): TGCAGCGTTGATTCCGGGGGGCAGTTCTTC.

This clone was counted a few times. V gene TRBV15 combines with J gene TRBJ2-1, with a tentative D call TRBD1 (6 bases). The CDR3 contains 18 residues. V lost 1 base and J 2 bases, leaving 18 bases between the germline ends. Germline V gene data show CDR1 as LNHNV and CDR2 as YYDKDF (reference sequence). The CDR3 protein is CATSRVRSQGLPYNEQFF. CDR3 nucleotides: TGTGCCACCAGCAGAGTTAGGTCGCAGGGGCTCCCCTACAATGAGCAGTTCTTC.

The table lists this clone with many counts. This chain joins TRBV7-9 and TRBJ2-4; the match to TRBD1 covers 9 bases. The germline V gene encodes CDR1 SEHNR and CDR2 FQNEAQ (reference sequence). This CDR3 comprises 15 residues. Losses at the gene ends were 5 bases for V and 3 bases for J; bases not matched to a gene: 5. For the CDR3, the DNA is TGTGCCAGCAGCCGACAGGGGGGTGGCAAAAACATTCAGTACTTC. Its translation: CASSRQGGGKNIQYF.

This sequence joins TRBV28 and TRBJ2-7, with 11 positions matching TRBD1. This CDR3 comprises 17 residues. Trimming took 5 bases from V and 3 from J; bases not matched to a gene: 12. Germline V gene sequence: CDR1 MDHEN, CDR2 SYDVKM. The CDR3 loop is CASSPLPGQGAIYEQYF. DNA of the CDR3: TGTGCCAGCAGTCCCCTCCCAGGACAGGGGGCAATCTACGAGCAGTACTTC. Using reference TRBV28 and TRBJ2-7 for the parts outside the CDR3, the full variable domain is DVKVTQSSRYLVKRTGEKVFLECVQDMDHENMFWYRQDPGLGLRLIYFSYDVKMKEKGDIPEGYSVSREKKERFSLILESASTNQTSMYLCASSPLPGQGAIYEQYFGPGTRLTVT.

V usage is TRBV2 and J usage is TRBJ2-6, with D possibly matching TRBD2 (6 bases). Trimming took off 7 bases at V and 2 bases at J, with 18 bases between the two ends. Germline V gene sequence: CDR1 SNHLY, CDR2 FYNNEI. This CDR3 contains 17 residues. The CDR3 DNA follows: TGTGCCAGCACGCCGGGACTCTCTCGGCCTGGGGCCAACGTCCTGACTTTC. The encoded protein is CASTPGLSRPGANVLTF. The full variable domain, completed using reference TRBV2 and TRBJ2-6, is EPEVTQTPSHQVTQMGQEVILRCVPISNHLYFYWYRQILGQKVEFLVSFYNNEISEKSEIFDDQFSVERPDGSNFTLKIRSTKLEDSAMYFCASTPGLSRPGANVLTFGAGSRLTVL.

This clone was counted a few times. The CDR3 is CASSQVRAGVEAFF. The CDR3 DNA sequence: TGTGCCAGCAGCCAAGTACGGGCCGGGGTTGAAGCTTTCTTT. The V gene is TRBV14, the J gene TRBJ1-1, with D unclear. Per the germline V gene, CDR1 is SGHDN and CDR2 is FVKESK. CDR3 length: 14 amino acids. V lost 1 base, J lost 7 bases, and 13 bases lay in between.

The V call is TRBV27, the J call TRBJ1-5; tentatively, D is TRBD1 (5 bases). Trimming pared 0 bases from V and 4 bases from J, leaving 13 bases between. CDR1 is MNHEY, CDR2 SMNVEV, per germline (reference sequence). This CDR3 is built from 16 residues. The CDR3 nucleotides read TGTGCCAGCAGTTTATCGTTCGGGGCCGCAAATCAGCCCCAGCATTTT. It translates to CASSLSFGAANQPQHF.

This clone has more than one count but fewer than ten. The chain uses TRBV11-2 and TRBJ2-5; weak D call: TRBD2 (6 bases). Trimming shortened V by 2 bases and J by 7 bases, and 17 bases separated the two germline ends. The CDR3 sequence is 15 residues long. The germline CDR1 and CDR2 sequences are SGHAT and FQNNGV. The CDR3 protein is CASSLSTGGVGTQYF. Here the CDR3 DNA reads TGTGCCAGCAGCTTAAGTACAGGAGGGGTAGGGACCCAGTACTTC.

V gene TRBV2 combines with J gene TRBJ2-1; 8 bases line up with TRBD2. V lost 4 bases and J lost 4; bases outside the gene matches: 6. This CDR3 spans 15 amino acids. Germline CDR1 is SNHLY and CDR2 is FYNNEI. The CDR3 region has the DNA TGTGCCAGCAGTGTGAATAGCGGGATTTACAATGAGCAGTTCTTC. Protein sequence: CASSVNSGIYNEQFF.

The genes are TRBV7-3 and TRBJ2-1; tentative D call: TRBD1 (6 bases). The CDR3 has 16 amino acids. The germline CDR1 and CDR2 sequences are SGHTA and FQGTGA. The V and J ends lost 1 base and 4 bases respectively, with 14 bases between them. This CDR3 reads CASSLRTPRGYNEQFF. CDR3 coding DNA: TGTGCCAGCAGCTTAAGGACCCCGAGGGGGTACAATGAGCAGTTCTTC.

This clone was seen a few times. The chain joins TRBV6-6 to TRBJ2-1; D is unclear. The CDR3 length is 12 residues. Germline CDR1 is MNHNY and CDR2 is SVGAGI (reference sequence). V was cut by 6 bases and J by 6 bases, with 9 bases left in between. As DNA, the CDR3 is TGTGCCAGCAGCCATTCTTCCAATGAGCAGTTCTTC. Encoded protein: CASSHSSNEQFF.

V is TRBV5-4 and J is TRBJ1-3; D is unresolved. The V gene lost 4 bases and the J gene lost 0 bases, with 14 bases spanning the gap. The CDR3 is 16 residues long. Germline loops: CDR1 SGHNT, CDR2 YYREEE (reference sequence). The CDR3 DNA follows: TGTGCCAGCAGCCTTGACGGCTCGAGCTCTGGAAACACCATATATTTT. Amino acids: CASSLDGSSSGNTIYF.

This clone was observed many times. This rearrangement joins TRBV2 to TRBJ2-4; D ambiguous. The germline V gene has CDR1 SNHLY and CDR2 FYNNEI. Trimming stripped 4 bases from V and 3 bases from J, with 10 bases between. CDR3 length: 14 residues. Here the CDR3 DNA reads TGTGCCAGCAGTGTTGGCCAGCTCAAAAACATTCAGTACTTC. Amino acid sequence: CASSVGQLKNIQYF.

A few counts support this clone. This chain uses TRBV14 with TRBJ1-2, with D possibly TRBD1 on 5 matching bases. The ends were cut back, 1 base at V and 2 bases at J, with 11 bases in the middle. CDR1 is SGHDN and CDR2 is FVKESK in the germline V gene. The CDR3 is made up of 15 amino acids. This CDR3 is CASSQGSEGNYGYTF. The CDR3 bases are TGTGCCAGCAGCCAAGGGTCGGAGGGGAACTATGGCTACACCTTC.

This sequence joins TRBV11-1 and TRBJ2-3; 7 nucleotides agree with TRBD2. CDR1 and CDR2 (germline): SGHAT, FQDESV (reference sequence). This CDR3 region has 13 residues. With V trimmed by 5 bases and J by 6 bases, 5 bases remained unmatched. CDR3 region: CASSVSREDTQYF. CDR3 nucleotides: TGTGCCAGCAGCGTTTCGCGGGAGGATACGCAGTATTTT.

This clone was observed at least ten times. The V call is TRBV10-3, the J call TRBJ2-3, with a possible D match to TRBD2 (5 bases). The germline gives CDR1 ENHRY, CDR2 SYGVKD. Trimming removed 6 bases at V and 3 bases at J, with 13 bases between. The CDR3 runs 14 residues. Here the CDR3 DNA reads TGTGCCATCAGACGGGTAGCGTCTACAGATACGCAGTATTTT. It translates to CAIRRVASTDTQYF.

In this sample, this clone turned up a few times. The chain links TRBV7-2 to TRBJ2-1, with D unclear. V lost 1 base and J 1 base, leaving 8 bases between the germline ends. The CDR3 is 15 residues long. Per the germline V gene, CDR1 is SGHTA and CDR2 is FQGNSA. CDR3 sequence reads: CASSLVGNSYNEQFF. CDR3 coding DNA: TGTGCCAGCAGCTTAGTAGGCAATTCCTACAATGAGCAGTTCTTC.

The V and J genes are TRBV7-2 and TRBJ2-4; D gene uncertain. CDR1 and CDR2 (germline): SGHTA, FQGNSA. The CDR3 runs to 14 residues. V was shortened by 5 bases and J by 1 base, with 9 bases between the two germline ends. The CDR3 DNA sequence: TGTGCCAGCAGCCTCCTCGCGGCCAAAAACATTCAGTACTTC. Translating it yields CASSLLAAKNIQYF.

This clone was counted between two and nine times. The rearrangement links TRBV5-1 to TRBJ2-1; D not certain. The germline CDR1 and CDR2 sequences are SGHRS and YFSETQ. The CDR3 extends over 12 amino acids. Trimming took 4 bases from V and 6 from J, leaving 8 bases between them. The DNA of the CDR3 is TGCGCCAGCAGCCGGGCCTCCAATGAGCAGTTCTTC. Encoded protein: CASSRASNEQFF.

The chain has TRBV2 and TRBJ1-2; TRBD1 matches at 7 bases. The CDR3 has 12 residues. Germline CDR1 SNHLY, CDR2 FYNNEI. The J segment lost 7 bases and the V segment lost 8 bases, leaving 7 bases of the junction unmatched. CDR3 region: CASQRQGSGYTF. The CDR3 DNA follows: TGTGCCAGCCAAAGACAGGGCTCTGGCTACACCTTC. The full variable domain, in which reference TRBV2 and TRBJ1-2 provide the parts outside the CDR3, is EPEVTQTPSHQVTQMGQEVILRCVPISNHLYFYWYRQILGQKVEFLVSFYNNEISEKSEIFDDQFSVERPDGSNFTLKIRSTKLEDSAMYFCASQRQGSGYTFGSGTRLTVV.